This T cell receptor (beta chain) was profiled in a study of cytomegalovirus exposure and HLA in healthy donors. Study outcomes and limitations: With further analysis later on, most CMV-associated TCR beta chains appeared HLA-restricted.

Germline loops: CDR1 SEHNR, CDR2 FQNEAQ (reference sequence). CDR3 length: 12 amino acids. The V end lost 1 base, the J end lost 7 bases, and 7 bases lay between the germline ends. PCR used 60 Vbeta primers and 13 Jbeta primers. Under the authors' procedure: Later work found around 85 million unique TCR beta chains, with 9.5 million to 12 million shared. The method was immunoSEQ multiplex PCR; TCRdb's version includes in-frame clones alone and lacks a portion of them. That table supplies the V and J calls and clone size; D and trimming were determined from the DNA. The sample lists about 190,000 clones, about 85% seen once, with less than 4.5% in the top ten. Worth noting for this clone: The antigen is undetermined.

The source is a man aged 45-65 years in good health and CMV-seronegative. Sequencing used PBMCs. The V call is TRBV7-9, the J call TRBJ1-1, with D uncertain. Written as DNA, the CDR3 is TGTGCCAGCAGCTTAGGGGCGGGTGAAGCTTTCTTT. Translation gives CASSLGAGEAFF. Full variable domain (rest looked up from reference TRBV7-9 and TRBJ1-1): DTGVSQNPRHKITKRGQNVTFRCDPISEHNRLYWYRQTLGQGPEFLTYFQNEAQLEKSRLLSDRFSAERPKGSFSTLEIQRTEQGDSAMYLCASSLGAGEAFFGQGTRLTVV.